These 31 T cell receptor beta chains share one sample of origin, sequenced in a study of blood T cell repertoires in COVID-19 (dated by TCRdb to 2018 to 2020). Libraries were built with the immunoSEQ multiplex PCR assay. Not all clones reach the TCRdb copy of this immuneACCESS table, which keeps in-frame sequences only. Checked studies attribute under half of the gap to unresolved V genes and leave the rest unexplained. The sample table shows approximately 260,000 clones, and roughly 89% are seen once. The ten largest clones capture 4.6% of the sample. Sequencing was performed on peripheral blood. The receptors stem from a middle-aged woman who had recovered from COVID-19.

This chain connects TRBV29-1 to TRBJ1-2; 9 bases align to TRBD1. V lost 6 bases to trimming and J lost 5 bases; unmatched junction nucleotides: 10. CDR1 SQVTM and CDR2 ANQGSEA come from the germline V gene. The CDR3 is 14 amino acids. CDR3 amino acids: CSVYDGTGMYGYTF. The CDR3 coding sequence is TGCAGCGTCTATGATGGGACAGGGATGTATGGCTACACCTTC. The full variable domain, rest sourced from reference TRBV29-1 and TRBJ1-2, is SAVISQKPSRDICQRGTSLTIQCQVDSQVTMMFWYRQQPGQSLTLIATANQGSEATYESGFVIDKFPISRPNLTFSTLTVSNMSPEDSSIYLCSVYDGTGMYGYTFGSGTRLTVV.

The chain joins TRBV10-2 to TRBJ1-5, with D possibly matching TRBD1 (6 bases). With 6 bases removed from V and 0 bases from J, the gap between germline ends came to 9 bases. The CDR3 is 14 residues long. The V gene's germline CDR1 is WSHSY and CDR2 SAAADI. The CDR3 protein is CASSRTDSNQPQHF. The CDR3 DNA is TGCGCCAGCAGCAGGACAGATAGCAATCAGCCCCAGCATTTT.

V and J are TRBV12-3 or TRBV12-4 and TRBJ2-1, with D perhaps matching TRBD1 (6 bases). Trimming left V 7 bases short and J 7 bases short, with 11 bases between. The CDR3 has 12 amino acids. CDR3 in amino acids: CASNPGANEQFF. The CDR3 nucleotides are TGTGCCAGCAACCCAGGGGCTAATGAGCAGTTCTTC.

This chain joins TRBV4-3 and TRBJ2-1; TRBD2 matches at 7 bases. CDR1 and CDR2 from the germline V gene are LGHNA and YSLEER. Trimming took 1 base from V and 15 from J; bases not matched to a gene: 6. This CDR3 has 12 residues. CDR3 coding DNA: TGCGCCAGCAGCCAAGTAGGCGGGAGACGGTTCTTC. Protein product: CASSQVGGRRFF.

The J gene is TRBJ1-2, the V gene TRBV12-3 or TRBV12-4; 7 positions agree with TRBD1. The CDR3 length is 13 residues. After removal of 2 bases from V and 4 bases from J, the junction contained 1 base not matched to a gene. CDR3: CASSLSGGYGYTF. The CDR3 nucleotides are TGTGCCAGCAGTTTATCAGGGGGCTATGGCTACACCTTC.

The chain links TRBV5-4 to TRBJ2-3; 10 nucleotides line up with TRBD1. Germline V gene lookup returns CDR1 SGHNT and CDR2 YYREEE (reference sequence). The CDR3 loop spans 16 amino acids. The junction had 10 bases not matched to a gene; V was cut back by 5 bases and J by 4 bases. The CDR3 bases are TGTGCCAGCAGACTGGAGATTGGGACAGGGGCAGATACGCAGTATTTT. Amino acids: CASRLEIGTGADTQYF.

The chain employs TRBV6-6 and TRBJ1-1; 8 positions agree with TRBD1. The CDR3 loop spans 16 amino acids. V was clipped by 4 bases and J by 2 bases; unmatched bases: 9. Germline assignment: CDR1 MNHNY and CDR2 SVGAGI (reference sequence). CDR3 protein: CASSSGSQGANTEAFF. CDR3 sequence (DNA): TGTGCCAGCAGTTCAGGGTCCCAGGGGGCAAACACTGAAGCTTTCTTT.

J is TRBJ2-1 and V is TRBV24-1; 8 nucleotides match TRBD1. Germline V lookup: CDR1 KGHDR, CDR2 SFDVKD. The V and J ends lost 1 base and 9 bases, in that order; junction bases with no gene match: 7. The CDR3 has 15 residues. CDR3 DNA: TGTGCCACCAGTGATTTAAGGGCAGGGGGCGGTGAGCAGTTCTTC. This gives the protein CATSDLRAGGGEQFF.

The rearrangement links TRBV3-1 (or the pseudogene TRBV3-2) to TRBJ2-6; D unclear. The CDR3 has 15 amino acids. Germline CDR1 and CDR2: LGHDT and YNNKEL (reference sequence). Between the trimmed V and J ends, which lost 4 bases and 0 bases, there was a span of 7 bases. The CDR3: CASSLPFSGANVLTF. The CDR3 nucleotides read TGTGCCAGCAGCCTCCCGTTCTCTGGGGCCAACGTCCTGACTTTC.

The chain carries TRBV28 and TRBJ1-2; 8 bases map to TRBD1. CDR1 is MDHEN, CDR2 SYDVKM, per germline. Trimming at V came to 3 bases and at J to 2 bases, leaving 8 bases not matched to a gene. The CDR3 runs 16 residues. The CDR3 sequence is CASSLSGGLLNYGYTF. The CDR3 nucleotides are TGTGCCAGCAGTTTGTCAGGGGGCCTGTTAAACTATGGCTACACCTTC.

This clone occurred a few times. The gene calls are TRBV2 and TRBJ2-7; a possible D gene is TRBD1 (5 bases). Germline V gene sequence: CDR1 SNHLY, CDR2 FYNNEI. The CDR3 is made up of 12 amino acids. V was clipped by 8 bases and J by 7 bases, with 15 bases between them. CDR3 bases: TGTGCCAGCTTACAGGTGCGCTCTGAGCAGTACGTC. Translated, it gives CASLQVRSEQYV.

The chain has TRBV24-1 and TRBJ2-1; D may be TRBD2 (5 bases). From germline, CDR1 is KGHDR and CDR2 SFDVKD. The CDR3 totals 15 residues. The ends were cut back, 10 bases at V and 0 bases at J, with 15 bases in the middle. The CDR3 is CATRPTGSSYNEQFF. The CDR3 DNA reads TGTGCCACGCGCCCTACGGGAAGCTCCTACAATGAGCAGTTCTTC.

The rearrangement uses TRBV7-9 and TRBJ1-1; no clear D gene. Germline CDR1 reads SEHNR; CDR2 reads FQNEAQ (reference sequence). V was clipped by 0 bases and J by 3 bases, with 5 bases between them. This CDR3 comprises 13 residues. The CDR3 spells CASSLAGDTEAFF. The CDR3, as DNA: TGTGCCAGCAGCTTAGCCGGGGACACTGAAGCTTTCTTT.

The chain uses TRBV10-3 and TRBJ2-1; 11 bases match TRBD2. Per the germline V gene, CDR1 is ENHRY and CDR2 is SYGVKD. With 8 bases clipped from V and 5 bases from J, the junction kept 14 bases outside the gene matches. The CDR3 has 17 amino acids. CDR3 in amino acids: CAISRGALGLADNEQFF. The CDR3 region has the DNA TGTGCCATCTCGAGGGGGGCGCTGGGACTAGCGGACAATGAGCAGTTCTTC.

This chain links TRBV2 with TRBJ2-3; the match to TRBD2 covers 7 bases. With 6 bases clipped from V and 10 bases from J, the junction kept 10 bases outside the gene matches. Germline loops: CDR1 SNHLY, CDR2 FYNNEI. This CDR3 has 13 residues. CDR3 protein: CASRGPTRGAQYF. The DNA of the CDR3 is TGTGCCAGCAGGGGACCGACCCGGGGGGCGCAGTATTTT. The full variable domain, with the rest looked up from reference TRBV2 and TRBJ2-3, is EPEVTQTPSHQVTQMGQEVILRCVPISNHLYFYWYRQILGQKVEFLVSFYNNEISEKSEIFDDQFSVERPDGSNFTLKIRSTKLEDSAMYFCASRGPTRGAQYFGPGTRLTVL.

This rearrangement joins TRBV7-2 to TRBJ2-2; weak D call: TRBD1 (5 bases). Trimming took off 7 bases at V and 8 bases at J, with 14 bases between the two ends. The CDR3 contains 13 residues. Germline V gene lookup returns CDR1 SGHTA and CDR2 FQGNSA. The DNA of the CDR3 is TGTGCCAGCAAACGGACAACACCGGGGGAGCTGTTTTTT. It yields the protein CASKRTTPGELFF.

DNA for the CDR3: TGTGCCAGCAGCTCTTTGCAGGGGGCAGATACGCAGTATTTT. This codes for CASSSLQGADTQYF. The chain combines TRBV5-4 with TRBJ2-3, with 7 nucleotides matching TRBD1. This CDR3 region has 14 residues. With V trimmed by 3 bases and J by 4 bases, 5 bases remained unmatched. CDR1 and CDR2 (germline): SGHNT, YYREEE (reference sequence).

The V call is TRBV3-1 (or the pseudogene TRBV3-2), the J call TRBJ2-5; the D gene is possibly TRBD1 (5 bases). The CDR3 contains 14 residues. CDR1 is LGHDT, CDR2 YNNKEL, per germline (reference sequence). Trimming cost V 4 bases and J 3 bases, with 12 bases left between them. This chain's CDR3 is CASSRAQTEETQYF. DNA for the CDR3: TGTGCCAGCAGCCGCGCGCAGACAGAAGAGACCCAGTACTTC.

The CDR3 region has the DNA TGTGCCATCAGTGACCCGACTAGCGGGGGCAACAATGAGCAGTTCTTC. The encoded protein is CAISDPTSGGNNEQFF. This sequence joins TRBV10-3 and TRBJ2-1; 12 nucleotides agree with TRBD2. The V segment lost 3 bases and the J segment 5 bases; nucleotides outside the gene matches: 5. This CDR3 is built from 16 residues. The germline V gene has CDR1 ENHRY and CDR2 SYGVKD.

J is TRBJ2-3 and V is TRBV5-6; D ambiguous. The CDR3 has 13 residues. V lost 6 bases, J lost 0 bases, and 8 bases lay in between. Germline values: CDR1 SGHDT, CDR2 YYEEEE. Written as DNA, the CDR3 is TGTGCCAGCACACCGGTTAGCACAGATACGCAGTATTTT. Residues: CASTPVSTDTQYF. The whole variable domain, filled in from reference TRBV5-6 and TRBJ2-3, reads DAGVTQSPTHLIKTRGQQVTLRCSPKSGHDTVSWYQQALGQGPQFIFQYYEEEERQRGNFPDRFSGHQFPNYSSELNVNALLLGDSALYLCASTPVSTDTQYFGPGTRLTVL.

This clone has more than one count but fewer than ten. The chain uses TRBV6-1 and TRBJ2-2, with 10 bases matching TRBD2. This CDR3 spans 19 amino acids. With 0 bases clipped from V and 0 bases from J, the junction kept 7 bases outside the gene matches. Germline CDR1 reads MNHNS; CDR2 reads SASEGT. The CDR3 region is CASSEASGRFLANTGELFF. The CDR3 nucleotides read TGTGCCAGCAGTGAAGCTAGCGGGAGGTTCCTCGCGAACACCGGGGAGCTGTTTTTT.

V is TRBV6-5 and J is TRBJ1-1; no clear D gene. This CDR3 comprises 13 residues. Looked up from germline, CDR1 is MNHEY and CDR2 is SVGAGI. V lost 3 bases to trimming and J lost 8 bases, with 13 bases between them. The CDR3 DNA is TGTGCCAGCAGTTATTCGTTTAGAACCGAAGCTTTCTTT. This encodes CASSYSFRTEAFF.

This clone appeared many times. V and J are TRBV5-5 and TRBJ1-5, with TRBD1 matching 8 bases. Germline assignment: CDR1 SGHKS and CDR2 YYEKEE (reference sequence). J lost 4 bases, V lost 4 bases, and 7 bases had no gene match. The CDR3 spans 15 residues. CDR3 sequence (DNA): TGTGCCAGCAGCGTCACCGGGGACAGGAATCAGCCCCAGCATTTT. Translating gives CASSVTGDRNQPQHF.

J is TRBJ2-1 and V is TRBV19; D is possibly TRBD1 (5 bases). The V end lost 8 bases, the J end lost 6 bases, and 20 bases lay between the germline ends. The germline gives CDR1 LNHDA, CDR2 SQIVND (reference sequence). CDR3 length: 15 residues. Here the CDR3 DNA reads TGTGCCAGTGGCCCTTTTTGGACAACTCTCAATGAGCAGTTCTTC. Protein sequence: CASGPFWTTLNEQFF.

CDR3: CASSLVLGSYNEQFF. CDR3 nucleotides: TGTGCCAGCAGCTTGGTCCTCGGCTCCTACAATGAGCAGTTCTTC. The chain links TRBV5-6 to TRBJ2-1, with D uncertain. Germline-derived CDR1 and CDR2 are SGHDT and YYEEEE. This CDR3 spans 15 amino acids. V lost 0 bases, J lost 0 bases, and 7 bases lay in between.

This chain joins TRBV7-8 and TRBJ2-3; maybe TRBD2 (6 bases). The CDR3 is 15 amino acids. V shed 4 bases and J shed 5 bases, with 16 bases lying between them. Germline values: CDR1 SGHVS, CDR2 FQNEAQ. The CDR3 DNA is TGTGCCAGCAGCTCTGCCGGGAGAGGTCAAGATACGCAGTATTTT. Protein product: CASSSAGRGQDTQYF.

The sample holds a few counts of this clone. This chain uses TRBV21-1 with TRBJ1-3; the table's D call of TRBD1 was not tested on the DNA. TRBV21-1 is labeled a pseudogene. CDR3 length equals 17 residues. For the CDR3, the DNA is TGTGCCAGCAGCATTCTGACATATCAGTACTCTGGAAACACCATATATTTT. Its protein product is CASSILTYQYSGNTIYF.

The CDR3 spells CASSQSGLADTQYF. CDR3 in DNA: TGTGCCAGCAGCCAATCGGGACTAGCAGATACGCAGTATTTT. V usage is TRBV4-2 and J usage is TRBJ2-3, with 8 bases matching TRBD2. The CDR3 contains 14 residues. V shed 2 bases and J 4 bases; nucleotides not matched to a gene: 2. Germline V gene sequence: CDR1 LGHNA, CDR2 YNFKEQ.

The CDR3 region has the DNA TGTGCCAGCAGCCCACTTAGGGACAGCCCTCCTGGCTACACCTTC. Its translation: CASSPLRDSPPGYTF. The rearrangement links TRBV9 to TRBJ1-2, with TRBD1 matching over 7 bases. Germline V gives CDR1 SGDLS, CDR2 YYNGEE. V lost 4 bases to trimming and J lost 7 bases; unmatched junction nucleotides: 13. The CDR3 has 15 amino acids.

The chain couples TRBV11-3 to TRBJ2-2; D unclear. Germline V CDR1 and CDR2: SGHNT, YENEEA. Deletions cut 2 bases from V and 5 bases from J, with 12 bases between. The CDR3 runs to 15 residues. The CDR3 spells CASSLSGTETGELFF. CDR3 in DNA: TGTGCCAGCAGCTTATCTGGTACGGAGACCGGGGAGCTGTTTTTT.

The DNA of the CDR3 is TGTGCCAGCAGCGTCGGTGGGCGGAGGCAATCACCCCTCCACTTT. Translated, it gives CASSVGGRRQSPLHF. The rearrangement uses TRBV9 and TRBJ1-6; D remains unclear. This CDR3 spans 15 amino acids. V dropped 2 bases and J dropped 10 bases, with 16 bases sitting between them. Per the germline V gene, CDR1 is SGDLS and CDR2 is YYNGEE. Using reference TRBV9 and TRBJ1-6 for the parts outside the CDR3, the full variable domain is DSGVTQTPKHLITATGQRVTLRCSPRSGDLSVYWYQQSLDQGLQFLIQYYNGEERAKGNILERFSAQQFPDLHSELNLSSLELGDSALYFCASSVGGRRQSPLHFGNGTRLTVT.